This is a list of T cell receptor beta chains from one sample in a study of early T cells in non-severe SARS-CoV-2 infection. TCRdb analysed the 5' RACE reads with MiXCR anew, one entry per CDR3 protein. The sample yields roughly 51,000 distinct CDR3 sequences, about 6.3% seen once. The source was whole blood, collected at baseline. The receptors were sampled from an adult who was a healthcare worker with PCR-confirmed SARS-CoV-2 infection or an uninfected control (not recorded which). The conserved cysteine and the conserved F or W are not part of the CDR3 here. Clone sizes are given selectively: once, few, many, or a class where the clone is expanded.

j_gene,v_gene,abundance,CDR3aa
TRBJ2-5,TRBV12-3/TRBV12-4,many,ASSQTPRLAGEQETQY
TRBJ2-3,TRBV19,many,ASSIRPSSTDTQY
TRBJ2-1,TRBV5-5,few,ASSAGQGPQF
TRBJ2-7,TRBV19,many,ASSRLAENPYEQY
TRBJ2-7,TRBV20-1,many,SARGVTGRSSYEQY
TRBJ2-7,TRBV7-9,many,ASSSGGSAYEQY
TRBJ2-7,TRBV6-2/TRBV6-3,many,ASSLAGTGNYEQY
TRBJ1-1,TRBV18,NA,ASSPPGNTEAF
TRBJ2-1,TRBV7-2,many,ASSESGYNEQF
TRBJ2-7,TRBV5-1,NA,ASSLAFGLASYEQY
TRBJ2-1,TRBV15,NA,ATSRDPLSRKGPYNEQF
TRBJ2-2,TRBV4-3,many,ASSQSSNTGELF
TRBJ2-7,TRBV28,many,ASSLDRDYEQY
TRBJ1-4,TRBV12-5,NA,ASGSGQLF
TRBJ2-6,TRBV2,few,ASSREGAAGANVLT
TRBJ2-2,TRBV6-2/TRBV6-3,many,AGRASGPTGELF
TRBJ2-5,TRBV20-1,NA,SAALSEQETQY